The 20 T cell receptor beta chains listed next were all sequenced from one sample in a study of cytotoxic CD8 clonotypes in ibrutinib-treated CLL. Some clones are missing from TCRdb's copy, which holds only in-frame ones; the method was immunoSEQ multiplex PCR. The table lists more than 200,000 clones, around 75% of them singletons. This specimen consisted of PBMCs, obtained after 12 months of ibrutinib treatment. The source is a human donor with chronic lymphocytic leukemia.

As DNA, the CDR3 is TGTGCCACCACAAGGAGATATGGCTACACCTTC. Amino acids: CATTRRYGYTF. The chain uses TRBV28 and TRBJ1-2; D is unclear. This CDR3 has 11 residues. CDR1 is MDHEN, CDR2 SYDVKM, per germline. The V end was cut by 10 bases, the J end by 5 bases, with 11 bases between.

The chain is built from TRBV30 and TRBJ2-7; TRBD2 is a possible D gene (7 bases). V was cut by 4 bases and J by 6 bases, with 16 bases left in between. Per the germline V gene, CDR1 is GTSNPN and CDR2 is SVGIG (reference sequence). The CDR3 extends over 13 amino acids. CDR3 in DNA: TGTGCCTGGAACATCGGGGGGCAGGGCGAGCAGTACTTC. Translation gives CAWNIGGQGEQYF.

J is TRBJ2-7 and V is TRBV25-1; 10 nucleotides match TRBD1. The CDR3 extends over 14 amino acids. Losses at the gene ends were 3 bases for V and 3 bases for J; bases not matched to a gene: 2. CDR1 is MGHDK, CDR2 SYGVNS, per germline. The DNA of the CDR3 is TGTGCCAGCAGTGAGGGGACAGGGGTCTACGAGCAGTACTTC. It codes for CASSEGTGVYEQYF.

This sequence joins TRBV30 and TRBJ2-3; maybe TRBD1 (5 bases). This CDR3 comprises 13 residues. Germline V lookup: CDR1 GTSNPN, CDR2 SVGIG (reference sequence). V shed 3 bases and J shed 0 bases, with 7 bases lying between them. The CDR3 spells CAWRGPSTDTQYF. The CDR3, as DNA: TGTGCCTGGAGGGGGCCGAGCACAGATACGCAGTATTTT.

This clone was seen just once. The V and J genes are TRBV5-6 and TRBJ1-2; D unresolved. The length of the CDR3 is 12 residues. V lost 4 bases and J 7 bases, leaving 11 bases between the germline ends. Germline CDR1 reads SGHDT; CDR2 reads YYEEEE. CDR3 nucleotide sequence: TGTGCCAGCAGCAACTTAGTACGTGGCTACACCTTC. This codes for CASSNLVRGYTF.

The chain links TRBV5-1 to TRBJ2-7; 12 nucleotides align to TRBD2. Trimming took 0 bases from V and 2 from J; bases not matched to a gene: 3. This CDR3 contains 16 residues. The germline gives CDR1 SGHRS, CDR2 YFSETQ. CDR3 protein: CASSLVLAGGPYEQYF. The DNA of the CDR3 is TGCGCCAGCAGCTTGGTACTAGCGGGGGGCCCCTACGAGCAGTACTTC.

V and J are TRBV9 and TRBJ2-1; D gene unclear. Trimming shortened V by 1 base and J by 10 bases, and 12 bases separated the two germline ends. Germline loops: CDR1 SGDLS, CDR2 YYNGEE. The CDR3 is 13 amino acids. As DNA, the CDR3 is TGTGCCAGCAGCGTATCAGGAATCTCGGAGCAGTTCTTC. It specifies CASSVSGISEQFF.

V and J are TRBV4-1 and TRBJ1-1; D remains unclear. The V end was cut by 1 base, the J end by 0 bases, with 15 bases between. Germline V gives CDR1 MGHRA, CDR2 YSYEKL. The length of the CDR3 is 17 residues. CDR3 amino acids: CASSQGDKSYMNTEAFF. The CDR3 DNA follows: TGCGCCAGCAGCCAAGGAGACAAGTCATACATGAACACTGAAGCTTTCTTT.

Note on this clone: Its ends do not fully match the called genes, so a read error is possible. The V gene is TRBV7-9, the J gene TRBJ1-1, with unresolved D. The CDR3 runs to 9 residues. In germline, CDR1 is SEHNR, CDR2 FQNEAQ (reference sequence). CDR3 nucleotides: TGTGCCAGCAGCCCCGGACTCCGTTTC. The encoded protein is CASSPGLRF. The complete variable domain, with remaining parts taken from reference TRBV7-9 and TRBJ1-1, reads DTGVSQNPRHKITKRGQNVTFRCDPISEHNRLYWYRQTLGQGPEFLTYFQNEAQLEKSRLLSDRFSAERPKGSFSTLEIQRTEQGDSAMYLCASSPGLRFGQGTRLTVV.

The rearrangement joins TRBV5-1 to TRBJ1-2; D is undetermined. Between the trimmed V and J ends, which lost 0 bases and 2 bases, there was a span of 14 bases. The germline V gene has CDR1 SGHRS and CDR2 YFSETQ. The CDR3 extends over 16 amino acids. CDR3 sequence reads: CASSLEGSQPNYGYTF. In DNA, the CDR3 is TGCGCCAGCAGCTTGGAAGGGAGTCAGCCGAACTATGGCTACACCTTC.

CDR3 amino acids: CASSLRLGSGNTIYF. The CDR3 DNA follows: TGTGCCAGCAGCTTGAGATTGGGGTCTGGAAACACCATATATTTT. The genes are TRBV5-6 and TRBJ1-3; no definite D call. Germline CDR1 SGHDT, CDR2 YYEEEE. The CDR3 has 15 amino acids. Trimming left V 1 base short and J 1 base short, with 9 bases between.

The V gene is TRBV20-1, the J gene TRBJ2-7; D remains ambiguous. The CDR3 length is 11 residues. CDR1 and CDR2 (germline): DFQATT, SNEGSKA (reference sequence). The CDR3 DNA follows: TGCAGCGACCCGGTCGCCTACGAGCAGTACTTC. Protein sequence: CSDPVAYEQYF.

The chain recombines TRBV5-1 with TRBJ2-5, with D possibly TRBD2 on 6 matching bases. V shed 0 bases and J shed 4 bases, with 13 bases lying between them. The CDR3 is 15 residues long. CDR1 SGHRS and CDR2 YFSETQ come from the germline V gene. The CDR3 loop is CASSLVTGVIETQYF. For the CDR3, the DNA is TGCGCCAGCAGCTTGGTGACGGGAGTGATAGAGACCCAGTACTTC.

The chain links TRBV15 to TRBJ1-2; D is unclear. Trimming took 0 bases from V and 7 from J, leaving 15 bases between them. The CDR3 contains 15 residues. The germline gives CDR1 LNHNV, CDR2 YYDKDF (reference sequence). DNA of the CDR3: TGTGCCACCAGCAGAGATCCATGGTCCGGGCTTGGCTACACCTTC. The encoded protein is CATSRDPWSGLGYTF.

This clone was seen a few times. The chain is built from TRBV9 and TRBJ1-2; 8 bases map to TRBD1. This CDR3 comprises 18 residues. Trimming at V came to 0 bases and at J to 3 bases, leaving 13 bases not matched to a gene. From germline, CDR1 is SGDLS and CDR2 YYNGEE. CDR3 coding DNA: TGTGCCAGCAGCGTAGTAGGTTGGACAGGGAAAGTTTACTATGGCTACACCTTC. Its protein product is CASSVVGWTGKVYYGYTF.

The genes are TRBV18 and TRBJ2-3; D could derive from TRBD1 or TRBD2 (6 bases each). The CDR3 has 16 amino acids. The germline V gene has CDR1 KGHSH and CDR2 LQKENI. Between the trimmed V and J ends, which lost 1 base and 5 bases, there was a span of 16 bases. In DNA form, the CDR3 reads TGTGCCAGCTCACCACGTCCGGGGGCCAATGAAGATACGCAGTATTTT. Its protein is CASSPRPGANEDTQYF.

The chain recombines TRBV15 with TRBJ2-1; D might be TRBD1 (5 bases). Trimming removed 1 base at V and 8 bases at J, with 6 bases between. CDR3 length equals 12 residues. The germline gives CDR1 LNHNV, CDR2 YYDKDF (reference sequence). In DNA, the CDR3 is TGTGCCACCAGCAGAGTAGGGGATGAGCAGTTCTTC. As protein: CATSRVGDEQFF.

In this sample, this clone turned up many times. The chain recombines TRBV29-1 with TRBJ2-7, with D unresolved. The CDR3 is made up of 12 amino acids. Trimming shortened V by 4 bases and J by 4 bases, and 11 bases separated the two germline ends. CDR1 SQVTM and CDR2 ANQGSEA come from the germline V gene. The CDR3 sequence is CSVVAVGYEQYF. CDR3 sequence (DNA): TGCAGCGTTGTGGCGGTGGGATACGAGCAGTACTTC.

This chain links TRBV19 with TRBJ1-2; D not resolved. The CDR3 is made up of 15 amino acids. V was trimmed by 3 bases and J by 5 bases, leaving 16 bases between them. Looked up from germline, CDR1 is LNHDA and CDR2 is SQIVND (reference sequence). The CDR3 region is CASSIKGGILYGYTF. DNA for the CDR3: TGTGCCAGTAGTATTAAGGGCGGCATTCTTTATGGCTACACCTTC.

This clone appeared a few times. The V and J genes are TRBV11-3 and TRBJ2-1; 8 nucleotides match TRBD2. The CDR3 sequence is 15 residues long. The V segment lost 5 bases and the J segment 8 bases; nucleotides outside the gene matches: 11. Germline CDR1 and CDR2: SGHNT and YENEEA. CDR3 sequence reads: CASSQTGGGKDEQFF. The CDR3 region has the DNA TGTGCCAGCAGCCAGACAGGCGGGGGGAAGGATGAGCAGTTCTTC.